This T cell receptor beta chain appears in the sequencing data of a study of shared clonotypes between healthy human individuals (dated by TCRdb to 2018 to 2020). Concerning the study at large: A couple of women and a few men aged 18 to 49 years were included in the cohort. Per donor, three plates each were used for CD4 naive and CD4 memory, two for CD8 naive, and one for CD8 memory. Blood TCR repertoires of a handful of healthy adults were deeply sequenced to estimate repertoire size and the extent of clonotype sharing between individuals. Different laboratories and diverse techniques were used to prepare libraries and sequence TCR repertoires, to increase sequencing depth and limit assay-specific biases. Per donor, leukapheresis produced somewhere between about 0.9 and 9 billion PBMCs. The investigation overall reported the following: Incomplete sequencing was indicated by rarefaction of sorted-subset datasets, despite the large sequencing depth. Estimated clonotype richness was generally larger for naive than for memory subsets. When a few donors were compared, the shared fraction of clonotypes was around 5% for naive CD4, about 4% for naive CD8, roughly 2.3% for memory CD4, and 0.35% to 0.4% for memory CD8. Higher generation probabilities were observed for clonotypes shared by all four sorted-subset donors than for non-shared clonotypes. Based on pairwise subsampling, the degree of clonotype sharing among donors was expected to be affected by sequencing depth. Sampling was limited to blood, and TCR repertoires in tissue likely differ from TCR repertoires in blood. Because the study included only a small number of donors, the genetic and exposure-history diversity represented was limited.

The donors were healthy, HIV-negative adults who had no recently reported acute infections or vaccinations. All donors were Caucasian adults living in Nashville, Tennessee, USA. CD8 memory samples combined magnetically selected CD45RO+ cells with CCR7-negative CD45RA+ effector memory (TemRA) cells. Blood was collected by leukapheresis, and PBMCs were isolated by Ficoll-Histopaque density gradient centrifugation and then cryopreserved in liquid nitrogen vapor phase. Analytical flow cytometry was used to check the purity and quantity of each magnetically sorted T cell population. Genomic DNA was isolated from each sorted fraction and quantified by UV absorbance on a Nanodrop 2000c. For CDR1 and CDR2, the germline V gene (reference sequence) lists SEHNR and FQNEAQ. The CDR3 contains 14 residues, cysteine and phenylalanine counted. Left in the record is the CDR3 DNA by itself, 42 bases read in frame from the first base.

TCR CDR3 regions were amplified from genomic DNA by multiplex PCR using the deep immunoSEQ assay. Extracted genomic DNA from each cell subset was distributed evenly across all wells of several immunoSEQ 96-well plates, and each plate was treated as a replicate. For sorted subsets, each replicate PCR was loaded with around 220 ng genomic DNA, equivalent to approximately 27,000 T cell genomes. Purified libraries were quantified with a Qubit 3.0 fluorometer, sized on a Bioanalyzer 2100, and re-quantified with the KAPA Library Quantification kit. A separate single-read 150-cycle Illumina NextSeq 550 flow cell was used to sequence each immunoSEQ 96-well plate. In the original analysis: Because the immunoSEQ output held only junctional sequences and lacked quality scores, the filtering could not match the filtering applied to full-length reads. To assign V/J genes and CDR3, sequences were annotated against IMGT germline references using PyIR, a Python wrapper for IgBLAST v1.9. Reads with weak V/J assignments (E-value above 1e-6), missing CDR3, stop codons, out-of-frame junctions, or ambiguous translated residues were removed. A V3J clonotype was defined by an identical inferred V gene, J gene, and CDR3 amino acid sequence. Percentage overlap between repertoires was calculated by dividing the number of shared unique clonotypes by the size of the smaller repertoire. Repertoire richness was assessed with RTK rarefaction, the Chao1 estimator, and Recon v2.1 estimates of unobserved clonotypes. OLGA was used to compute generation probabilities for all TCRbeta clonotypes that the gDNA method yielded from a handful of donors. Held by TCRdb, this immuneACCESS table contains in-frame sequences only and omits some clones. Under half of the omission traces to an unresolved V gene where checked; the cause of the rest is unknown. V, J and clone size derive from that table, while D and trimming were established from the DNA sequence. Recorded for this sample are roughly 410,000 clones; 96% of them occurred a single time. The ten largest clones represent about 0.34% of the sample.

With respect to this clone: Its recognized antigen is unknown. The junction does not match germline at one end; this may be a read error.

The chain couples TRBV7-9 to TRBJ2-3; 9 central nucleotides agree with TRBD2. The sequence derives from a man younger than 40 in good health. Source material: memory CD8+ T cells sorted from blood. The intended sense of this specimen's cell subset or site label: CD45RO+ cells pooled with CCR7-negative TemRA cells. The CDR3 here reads CASSLAGETDTQYF. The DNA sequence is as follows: TGTGCCAGCAGTTTAGCGGGAGAGACAGATACGCAGTATTTT.